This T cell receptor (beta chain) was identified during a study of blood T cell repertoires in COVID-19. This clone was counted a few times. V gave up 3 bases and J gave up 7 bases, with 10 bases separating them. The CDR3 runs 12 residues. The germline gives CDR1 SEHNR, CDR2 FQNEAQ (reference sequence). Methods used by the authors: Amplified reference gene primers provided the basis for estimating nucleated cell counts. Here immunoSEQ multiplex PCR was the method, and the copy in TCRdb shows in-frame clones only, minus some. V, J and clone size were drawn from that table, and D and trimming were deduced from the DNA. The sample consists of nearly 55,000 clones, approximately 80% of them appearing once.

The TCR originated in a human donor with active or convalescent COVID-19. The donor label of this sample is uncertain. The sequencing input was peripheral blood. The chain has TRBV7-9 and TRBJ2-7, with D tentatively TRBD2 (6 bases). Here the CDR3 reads CASSLEGLEQYF. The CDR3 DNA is TGTGCCAGCAGCTTGGAGGGACTGGAGCAGTACTTC.